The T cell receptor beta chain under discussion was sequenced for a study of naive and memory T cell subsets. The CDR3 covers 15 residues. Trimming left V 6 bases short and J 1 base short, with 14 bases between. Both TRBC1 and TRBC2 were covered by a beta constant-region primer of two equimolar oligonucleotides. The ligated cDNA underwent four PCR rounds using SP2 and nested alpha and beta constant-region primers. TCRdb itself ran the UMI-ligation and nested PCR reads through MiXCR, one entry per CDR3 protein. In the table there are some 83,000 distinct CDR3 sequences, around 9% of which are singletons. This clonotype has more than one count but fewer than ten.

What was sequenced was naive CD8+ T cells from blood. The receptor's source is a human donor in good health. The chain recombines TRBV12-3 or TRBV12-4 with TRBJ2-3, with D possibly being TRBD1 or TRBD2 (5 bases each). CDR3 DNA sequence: TGTGCCAGCAGCGGGGACGGGGAGCGCACAGATACGCAGTATTTT. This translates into CASSGDGERTDTQYF.